A single sample gave rise to the 24 T cell receptor beta chains below, sequenced in a study of T-cell reconstitution after alpha-beta-depleted transplantation in children. As it was prepared, the TCRbeta library received unique molecular identifiers. TCRdb processed the PCR reads anew with MiXCR; each CDR3 protein has one entry. Counted here are fewer than 550,000 distinct CDR3 sequences, 10% to 12% occurring once; the ten biggest clones make up around 15%. The sample here was PBMCs, mostly from graft donor cells, taken 180 days after TCRalphabeta/CD19-depleted stem cell transplant. These receptor sequences come from a female patient aged 2-9 years who had a stem cell transplant for aplastic anemia, so the T cells may come from the graft donor.

The sample holds a few counts of this clonotype. The chain couples TRBV24-1 to TRBJ1-1, with D possibly being TRBD1 (5 bases). The CDR3 covers 16 residues. CDR1 and CDR2 (germline): KGHDR, SFDVKD. Deletions cut 4 bases from V and 0 bases from J, with 14 bases between. The CDR3 DNA reads TGTGCCACCAGTGAAGGGGCCAATGGCATGAACACTGAAGCTTTCTTT. It yields the protein CATSEGANGMNTEAFF.

This clonotype came up a few times. The rearrangement joins TRBV12-3 or TRBV12-4 to TRBJ2-7, with 13 bases that match TRBD2. The length of the CDR3 is 19 residues. J gave up 4 bases and V 3 bases, and 15 bases lay outside the gene matches. Written as DNA, the CDR3 is TGTGCCAGCAGTTTCCCCCTGGCCAAGGGACTAGCGGGGCGGTACGAGCAGTACTTC. The encoded protein is CASSFPLAKGLAGRYEQYF.

The sample holds a few counts of this clonotype. The CDR3 spells CASSRSGRGASYEQYF. The CDR3 nucleotides are TGTGCCAGCAGCCGCTCGGGCCGCGGGGCCTCCTACGAGCAGTACTTC. This chain connects TRBV7-2 to TRBJ2-7, with D maybe TRBD2 (6 bases). Looked up from germline, CDR1 is SGHTA and CDR2 is FQGNSA. Trimming took off 5 bases at V and 0 bases at J, with 17 bases between the two ends. This CDR3 is built from 16 residues.

This clonotype was seen a handful of times. The chain joins TRBV7-8 to TRBJ1-6; 8 bases line up with TRBD1. There are 14 residues in the CDR3. Trimming cost V 8 bases and J 6 bases; bases outside gene matches: 6. In germline, CDR1 is SGHVS, CDR2 FQNEAQ. In DNA form, the CDR3 reads TGTGCCAGCGGACAGGGTTTGAGTAATTCACCCCTCCACTTT. Translation gives CASGQGLSNSPLHF.

This clonotype was detected a few times. The chain has TRBV7-2 and TRBJ2-7, with a possible D match to TRBD1 (6 bases). Germline CDR1 reads SGHTA; CDR2 reads FQGNSA. The V end lost 4 bases, the J end lost 0 bases, and 13 bases lay between the germline ends. The CDR3 spans 15 residues. For the CDR3, the DNA is TGTGCCAGCAGCTCCTGGGACACCTCCTCCTACGAGCAGTACTTC. This gives the protein CASSSWDTSSYEQYF.

The rearrangement links TRBV15 to TRBJ2-6, with TRBD1 identical over 8 bases. Germline values: CDR1 LNHNV, CDR2 YYDKDF (reference sequence). The CDR3 has 18 residues. Trimming took 2 bases from V and 2 from J; bases not matched to a gene: 8. The CDR3 sequence: CATSRTGTGLPGANVLTF. CDR3 DNA: TGTGCCACCAGCAGAACCGGGACAGGCCTGCCTGGGGCCAACGTCCTGACTTTC.

The table lists this clonotype with a few counts. The chain couples TRBV7-9 to TRBJ1-1, with 9 bases fitting TRBD1. CDR1 is SEHNR and CDR2 is FQNEAQ in the germline V gene (reference sequence). The J segment lost 4 bases and the V segment lost 1 base, leaving 4 bases of the junction unmatched. This CDR3 contains 15 residues. CDR3 DNA sequence: TGTGCCAGCAGCTTAGATACAGGGGGCGTCACTGAAGCTTTCTTT. Translating gives CASSLDTGGVTEAFF.

This clonotype was picked up a small number of times. The V and J genes are TRBV27 and TRBJ1-6; unclear D gene. CDR3 length: 13 residues. Trimming left V 3 bases short and J 5 bases short, with 5 bases between. Looked up from germline, CDR1 is MNHEY and CDR2 is SMNVEV (reference sequence). The CDR3 nucleotides read TGTGCCAGCAGTTTTCTAGATAATTCACCCCTCCACTTT. Translating gives CASSFLDNSPLHF.

The chain couples TRBV11-2 to TRBJ2-3; unclear D gene. The CDR3 sequence is 16 residues long. Trimming stripped 0 bases from V and 1 base from J, with 11 bases between. CDR1 is SGHAT, CDR2 FQNNGV, per germline. CDR3 in DNA: TGTGCCAGCAGCTTAGATCGCGCAGGAGGCACAGATACGCAGTATTTT. Translated, it gives CASSLDRAGGTDTQYF.

The sample holds a few counts of this clonotype. The chain couples TRBV19 to TRBJ1-1, with D uncertain. CDR1 is LNHDA, CDR2 SQIVND, per germline (reference sequence). The V gene lost 0 bases and the J gene lost 10 bases, with 12 bases spanning the gap. The CDR3 spans 13 residues. The CDR3 nucleotides are TGTGCCAGTAGTATAGAAGCCCAAAGGAGAGCTTTCTTT. It yields the protein CASSIEAQRRAFF.

The chain employs TRBV3-1 and TRBJ2-2; 12 bases agree with TRBD2. V dropped 0 bases and J dropped 5; count of bases not matched to a gene: 16. Germline V CDR1 and CDR2: LGHDT, YNNKEL (reference sequence). This CDR3 spans 21 amino acids. The CDR3 nucleotides are TGTGCCAGCAGCCAAGAGCCCCCGACTAGCGGGAGACCTCCTAGGACCGGGGAGCTGTTTTTT. The encoded protein is CASSQEPPTSGRPPRTGELFF.

This clonotype has at least ten counts. V usage is TRBV3-1 and J usage is TRBJ1-1; D gene unclear. Germline lookup yields CDR1 LGHDT and CDR2 YNNKEL (reference sequence). V lost 3 bases and J 1 base, leaving 6 bases between the germline ends. The CDR3 extends over 13 amino acids. The CDR3 DNA follows: TGTGCCAGCAGCCAGAGGAGGAACACTGAAGCTTTCTTT. Translating it yields CASSQRRNTEAFF.

This rearrangement joins TRBV29-1 to TRBJ1-2; 8 nucleotides agree with TRBD1. J was trimmed by 8 bases and V by 5 bases; bases with no gene match: 13. CDR1 and CDR2 from the germline V gene are SQVTM and ANQGSEA. The CDR3 sequence is 14 residues long. The chain's CDR3 is CSVQRTGLSLGYTF. DNA of the CDR3: TGCAGCGTTCAAAGGACAGGGCTCTCTTTGGGCTACACCTTC. Full variable domain (rest looked up from reference TRBV29-1 and TRBJ1-2): SAVISQKPSRDICQRGTSLTIQCQVDSQVTMMFWYRQQPGQSLTLIATANQGSEATYESGFVIDKFPISRPNLTFSTLTVSNMSPEDSSIYLCSVQRTGLSLGYTFGSGTRLTVV.

This clonotype was detected only a few times. This chain connects TRBV20-1 to TRBJ2-1; no reliable D call. The germline V gene encodes CDR1 DFQATT and CDR2 SNEGSKA (reference sequence). The CDR3 has 14 amino acids. The V end was cut by 5 bases, the J end by 3 bases, with 14 bases between. The CDR3 loop is CSALAALFYNEQFF. CDR3 nucleotide sequence: TGCAGTGCTTTAGCCGCTCTCTTCTACAATGAGCAGTTCTTC.

At least ten counts were recorded for this clonotype. The chain uses TRBV25-1 and TRBJ2-2; 8 bases agree with TRBD1. The ends lost 5 bases at V and 2 bases at J; junction bases unmatched: 4. CDR3 length: 15 residues. The germline V gene has CDR1 MGHDK and CDR2 SYGVNS. CDR3 coding DNA: TGTGCCAGCAGTAGACAGGGGCTAAACACCGGGGAGCTGTTTTTT. Its translation: CASSRQGLNTGELFF.

This clonotype was seen a few times. V is TRBV6-6 and J is TRBJ2-5, with D hard to call. In germline, CDR1 is MNHNY, CDR2 SVGAGI (reference sequence). The CDR3 loop spans 13 amino acids. V dropped 5 bases and J dropped 5 bases, with 12 bases sitting between them. CDR3 DNA sequence: TGTGCCAGCAGTAAAGGGAAAGGGGAGACCCAGTACTTC. Translating it yields CASSKGKGETQYF.

In this sample, this clonotype turned up a few times. V and J are TRBV29-1 and TRBJ1-1; D is uncertain. The germline CDR1 and CDR2 sequences are SQVTM and ANQGSEA. The V end lost 4 bases, the J end lost 1 base, and 10 bases lay between the germline ends. CDR3 length: 13 residues. The CDR3, as DNA: TGCAGCGTTGTGATGGGCCCGAACACTGAAGCTTTCTTT. It encodes CSVVMGPNTEAFF.

This clonotype came up a few times. The chain uses TRBV7-9 and TRBJ2-1; the D is unclear. Trimming took off 10 bases at V and 6 bases at J, with 16 bases between the two ends. Germline V gives CDR1 SEHNR, CDR2 FQNEAQ (reference sequence). This CDR3 is 13 amino acids long. The CDR3 protein is CATTMGGPNEQFF. The CDR3, as DNA: TGTGCCACCACCATGGGCGGCCCCAATGAGCAGTTCTTC.

This clonotype was counted only a few times. V usage is TRBV20-1 and J usage is TRBJ1-2; tentatively, D is TRBD1 (6 bases). The CDR3 contains 12 residues. The ends were cut back, 1 base at V and 7 bases at J, with 10 bases in the middle. CDR1 and CDR2 from the germline V gene are DFQATT and SNEGSKA (reference sequence). This CDR3 reads CSARVRGSGYTF. In DNA form, the CDR3 reads TGCAGTGCTAGAGTGAGGGGGAGTGGCTACACCTTC.

This clonotype was recorded only once. A single base separates this from a much larger clone, so it may be a read error. V is TRBV20-1 and J is TRBJ2-4; 9 bases fit TRBD1. This CDR3 comprises 17 residues. CDR1 DFQATT and CDR2 SNEGSKA come from the germline V gene (reference sequence). As DNA, the CDR3 is TGCAGTGCTAGAGAACCCGGGACAGGGAGGGCCAAAAACCTTCAGTACTTC. Protein product: CSAREPGTGRAKNLQYF.

The chain uses TRBV28 and TRBJ1-2; D may be TRBD1 (6 bases). CDR1 is MDHEN, CDR2 SYDVKM, per germline. With 6 bases removed from V and 1 base from J, the gap between germline ends came to 12 bases. The CDR3 extends over 14 amino acids. The CDR3 protein is CASRAGAFNYGYTF. The CDR3 DNA sequence: TGTGCCAGCAGGGCAGGGGCCTTTAACTATGGCTACACCTTC.

This clonotype was picked up many times. The chain has TRBV29-1 and TRBJ1-2; D possibly corresponds to TRBD1 (6 bases). Trimming cost V 2 bases and J 8 bases, with 12 bases left between them. The CDR3 is 12 residues long. Germline-derived CDR1 and CDR2 are SQVTM and ANQGSEA. The CDR3 reads CSVEHRDKGYTF. CDR3 nucleotide sequence: TGCAGCGTTGAACACAGGGACAAGGGCTACACCTTC.

This clonotype was detected only a few times. The chain is built from TRBV28 and TRBJ2-5; 7 positions agree with TRBD2. CDR3 length equals 15 residues. The ends lost 0 bases at V and 3 bases at J; junction bases unmatched: 4. CDR1 and CDR2 (germline): MDHEN, SYDVKM. The CDR3 spells CASSLWAGVKETQYF. CDR3 nucleotides: TGTGCCAGCAGTTTATGGGCGGGGGTGAAAGAGACCCAGTACTTC.

This clonotype was detected ten times or more. This chain's CDR3 is CASSLRRADTQYF. In DNA, the CDR3 is TGTGCCAGCAGCTTACGAAGGGCGGATACGCAGTATTTT. V usage is TRBV7-7 and J usage is TRBJ2-3; D not certain. V lost 2 bases and J 6 bases, leaving 9 bases between the germline ends. The length of the CDR3 is 13 residues. CDR1 SSHAT and CDR2 FNYEAQ come from the germline V gene (reference sequence).